This TCR beta chain was captured by sequencing in a study of control samples from healthy donors and cancer patients. Repertoires were generated with immunoSEQ multiplex PCR, while TCRdb's copy carries only in-frame clones and drops some. The table shows about 180,000 clones, with approximately 90% occurring only once. Trimming removed 2 bases at V and 1 base at J, with 7 bases between. This CDR3 is built from 14 residues. Germline V gene sequence: CDR1 WNHNN, CDR2 SYGVQD (reference sequence). Material: blood. This receptor was taken from a man aged 25 to 45 in good health. The chain is built from TRBV10-1 and TRBJ2-3; D possibly matches TRBD1 or TRBD2 (5 bases each). The CDR3 DNA sequence: TGCGCCAGCAGTGAGCTGGGACGCACAGATACGCAGTATTTT. It yields the protein CASSELGRTDTQYF.